These T cell receptor beta chains were read from a single sample in a study of blood T cell repertoires in COVID-19. Repertoires were generated with immunoSEQ multiplex PCR, while TCRdb's copy carries only in-frame clones and drops some. The sample consists of under 250,000 clones, around 88% of them appearing once. Sample: peripheral blood. The receptors come from an elderly woman with COVID-19, enrolled during active disease. The CDR3 runs from the conserved cysteine through the conserved F or W. Fields, in order: CDR3 length, J gene, V gene, D gene, clone size, CDR3 DNA, CDR3 protein. A D gene is named only where the DNA matches it firmly. Expanded clones get a size class; other rows say once, few or many, or leave the size out.

11 TRBJ1-2 TRBV7-8 - - TGTGCCAGCGTGACCAGGTCGGGCTACACCTTC CASVTRSGYTF
16 TRBJ2-1 TRBV10-3 TRBD1 - TGTGCCATCAGTGAGTCTGCGGACAGGGGGGCTAATGAGCAGTTCTTC CAISESADRGANEQFF
14 TRBJ1-5 TRBV15 - - TGTGCCACCAGCAGAGACAGGGACAATCAGCCCCAGCATTTT CATSRDRDNQPQHF
15 TRBJ2-3 TRBV15 - - TGTGCCACCAGCAGAGGGGAGCCGGGATGGGATACGCAGTATTTT CATSRGEPGWDTQYF
13 TRBJ2-5 TRBV28 - - TGTGCCAGCACCTCGGCGGGGGCCGGGACCCAGTACTTC CASTSAGAGTQYF
15 TRBJ2-1 TRBV7-3 TRBD1 - TGTGCCAGCAGCGGGACAGGGGGCGTCGGCAATGAGCAGTTCTTC CASSGTGGVGNEQFF
14 TRBJ1-5 TRBV19 TRBD1 - TGTGCCAGTAGCCCGGGACAGGGTATCCCTCGCTGGCATTTT CASSPGQGIPRWHF
13 TRBJ2-1 TRBV4-1 - - TGCGCCAGCAGCCAAGAGCCAGACAATGAGCAGTTCTTC CASSQEPDNEQFF
13 TRBJ1-2 TRBV20-1 - - TGCAGTGCTAGTAAGGGGACAAACTATGGCTACACCTTC CSASKGTNYGYTF
13 TRBJ2-7 TRBV9 TRBD1 - TGTGCCAGCAGCACCGACACGACAGGGGTGCAGTACTTC CASSTDTTGVQYF
15 TRBJ2-5 TRBV7-2 - once TGTGCCAGCAGCTTAGGTCCAGGGTTTGGGGAGACCCAGTACTTC CASSLGPGFGETQYF
13 TRBJ1-6 TRBV7-9 - - TGTGCCAGCAGCCGACAGGCCGATTCACCCCTCCACTTT CASSRQADSPLHF
13 TRBJ1-5 TRBV6-5 - few TGTGCCAGCAGAGGGGGGGCCTATCAGCCCCAGCATTTT CASRGGAYQPQHF
14 TRBJ2-2 TRBV5-1 - few TGCGCCAGCAGCGTTCTGCGGGGCACCGGGGAGCTGTTTTTT CASSVLRGTGELFF
15 TRBJ2-5 TRBV3-1/TRBV3-2 TRBD1 - TGTGCCAGCACCAAGGACAGGGGGCATCAAGAGACCCAGTACTTC CASTKDRGHQETQYF
13 TRBJ2-7 TRBV28 - - TGTGCCAGCGAGCAGGGGATCCCTTACGAGCAGTACTTC CASEQGIPYEQYF
16 TRBJ2-7 TRBV6-2/TRBV6-3 TRBD2 - TGTGCCAGCAGTTACCCCCCGGGAGGAGACTACTACGAGCAGTACTTC CASSYPPGGDYYEQYF
15 TRBJ1-2 TRBV28 - - TGTGCCAGCACCCTACTACAGGGATCTCGAGATCGCTACACCTTC CASTLLQGSRDRYTF
15 TRBJ1-1 TRBV11-2 - - TGTGCCAGCAGCTTAGATGGAGCTGGATCTAACAAAGCTTTCTTT CASSLDGAGSNKAFF
15 TRBJ2-1 TRBV13 TRBD2 - TGTGCCAGCAACTTGGGGGGGTACCTGGTGGATGAGCAGTTCTTC CASNLGGYLVDEQFF
18 TRBJ2-5 TRBV6-4 TRBD2 - TGTGCCAGCAGTGCCCCTTCGACTGCGGGGGGGCCCTGGGAGACCCAGTACTTC CASSAPSTAGGPWETQYF
13 TRBJ2-3 TRBV5-4 - - TGTGCCAGCTATAGCGGAACAACAGATACGCAGTATTTT CASYSGTTDTQYF
13 TRBJ1-1 TRBV7-3 - - TGTGCCAGCAGAAAAGGAGGGAACACTGAAGCTTTCTTT CASRKGGNTEAFF
14 TRBJ2-5 TRBV7-3 - - TGTGCCAGCAGCTTTGGGGGGGGCAGCCAGACCCAGTACTTC CASSFGGGSQTQYF
17 TRBJ2-1 TRBV4-2 TRBD2 - TGTGCCAGCAGCGGACTAGCGGGTGAGAGATCCTACAATGAGCAGTTCTTC CASSGLAGERSYNEQFF
15 TRBJ2-7 TRBV18 TRBD1 - TGTGCCAGCTCGCTAGGACAGGGAAAAACCTACGAGCAGTACTTC CASSLGQGKTYEQYF
13 TRBJ1-5 TRBV5-1 - - TGCGCCAGCAGCTTGTACGGGGATCAGCCCCAGCATTTT CASSLYGDQPQHF
15 TRBJ1-4 TRBV28 - - TGTGCCAGCAGTCCAGGAGGGAAGGCTAATGAAAAACTGTTTTTT CASSPGGKANEKLFF